The following is a TCR beta chain sequence with its context. As handled by the study authors: Researchers report that nucleated cell counts were estimated from reference gene primer amplification. Data came from immunoSEQ multiplex PCR; TCRdb stores just in-frame clones and leaves some out. From that table come the V and J calls and clone size; the DNA was used to work out D and trimming. Of more than 55,000 clones listed, 76% are singletons. These data are taken from a study of blood T cell repertoires in COVID-19. Study in general: T cells, B-cell-depleted T cells, or PBMCs provided the cDNA or gDNA that served as material.

Germline CDR1 reads MGHRA; CDR2 reads YSYEKL. Trimming removed 5 bases from V and 3 bases from J, with 11 bases in between. The CDR3 contains 14 residues. This TCR derives from a woman between 50 and 59 years old with active or convalescent COVID-19. Sequencing was done on a sample of peripheral blood. The chain has TRBV4-1 and TRBJ2-1, with a possible D match to TRBD2 (6 bases). The CDR3 sequence: CASSDPGSYNEQFF. The CDR3 DNA reads as TGCGCCAGCAGCGACCCCGGGAGCTACAATGAGCAGTTCTTC.